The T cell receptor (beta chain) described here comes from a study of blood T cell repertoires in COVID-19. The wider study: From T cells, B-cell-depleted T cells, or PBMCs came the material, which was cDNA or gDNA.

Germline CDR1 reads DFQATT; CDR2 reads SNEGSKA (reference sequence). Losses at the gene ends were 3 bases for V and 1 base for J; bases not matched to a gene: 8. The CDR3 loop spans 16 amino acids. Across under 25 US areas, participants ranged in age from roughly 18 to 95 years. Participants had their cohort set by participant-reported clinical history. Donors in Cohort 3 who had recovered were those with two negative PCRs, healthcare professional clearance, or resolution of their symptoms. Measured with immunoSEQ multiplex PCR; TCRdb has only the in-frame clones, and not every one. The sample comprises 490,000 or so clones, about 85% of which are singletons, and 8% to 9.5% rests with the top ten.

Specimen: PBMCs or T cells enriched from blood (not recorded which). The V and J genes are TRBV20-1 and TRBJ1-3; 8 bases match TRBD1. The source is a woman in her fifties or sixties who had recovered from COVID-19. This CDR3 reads CSASPPGQVSGNTIYF. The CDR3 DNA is TGCAGTGCTAGTCCACCGGGACAGGTATCTGGAAACACCATATATTTT.